This is a list of T cell receptor beta chains from one sample in a study of T cell responses to AZD1222 COVID-19 vaccine. The method was immunoSEQ multiplex PCR; TCRdb's version includes in-frame clones alone and lacks a portion of them. The sample holds about 180,000 clones; about 90% are singletons and the top ten take roughly 8%. This specimen consisted of peripheral blood, obtained on day 0 of AZD1222 vaccination. These TCRs come from an adult in good health. Each CDR3 is given with its conserved first and last residue. D genes are given only for firm matches. Clone size appears in some rows only: once, few, many, or a class for an expanded clone.

clone size	D gene	V gene	J gene	CDR3 protein	CDR3 DNA
-	-	TRBV4-1	TRBJ2-1	CASSQGGQYNEQFF	TGCGCCAGCAGCCAAGGGGGGCAGTACAATGAGCAGTTCTTC
-	-	TRBV19	TRBJ2-1	CASSTWDEQFF	TGTGCCAGTAGTACGTGGGATGAGCAGTTCTTC
once	TRBD1	TRBV7-9	TRBJ2-7	CASSYRGKKYEQYF	TGTGCCAGCAGCTACAGGGGGAAGAAGTACGAGCAGTACTTC
-	-	TRBV7-2	TRBJ1-1	CASSPGPNTEAFF	TGTGCCAGCAGCCCGGGACCGAACACTGAAGCTTTCTTT
-	TRBD2	TRBV3-1/TRBV3-2	TRBJ2-1	CASSQVSGGAFGAYNEQFF	TGTGCCAGCAGCCAAGTGAGCGGGGGGGCCTTCGGGGCCTACAATGAGCAGTTCTTC
-	-	TRBV7-2	TRBJ1-6	CASSLDSGGAPPLHF	TGTGCCAGCAGCTTAGATTCGGGGGGCGCGCCACCCCTCCACTTT
-	-	TRBV2	TRBJ1-3	CASTLGGLTGNTIYF	TGTGCCAGCACCTTAGGGGGGTTAACTGGAAACACCATATATTTT
-	-	TRBV4-1	TRBJ1-5	CASSQELSGVRNNQPQHF	TGCGCCAGCAGCCAAGAACTCTCAGGGGTAAGGAACAATCAGCCCCAGCATTTT
-	-	TRBV3-1/TRBV3-2	TRBJ2-4	CASRDGAKNIQYF	TGTGCCAGCAGGGACGGAGCCAAAAACATTCAGTACTTC
few	-	TRBV24-1	TRBJ1-5	CATSEGTGNQPQHF	TGTGCCACCAGTGAGGGAACAGGGAATCAGCCCCAGCATTTT
-	TRBD2	TRBV7-9	TRBJ2-1	CASSFNLAGGNPNEQFF	TGTGCCAGCAGCTTTAACCTAGCGGGGGGGAACCCCAATGAGCAGTTCTTC
once	-	TRBV7-2	TRBJ1-2	CASSLARGGYGYTF	TGTGCCAGCAGCTTAGCGAGGGGAGGCTATGGCTACACCTTC
-	-	TRBV15	TRBJ2-7	CATSTRRDGYEQYF	TGTGCCACCAGCACCCGACGTGATGGCTACGAGCAGTACTTC
-	TRBD1	TRBV19	TRBJ1-2	CASSMGPAPDRDYGYTF	TGTGCCAGTAGTATGGGTCCCGCCCCCGACAGGGACTATGGCTACACCTTC
-	TRBD1	TRBV29-1	TRBJ1-1	CSVGGTENTEAFF	TGCAGCGTCGGGGGGACAGAGAACACTGAAGCTTTCTTT
-	-	TRBV7-9	TRBJ1-1	CASTPMNTEAFF	TGTGCCAGCACCCCTATGAACACTGAAGCTTTCTTT
-	-	TRBV9	TRBJ1-2	CASSVATGGNGYTF	TGTGCCAGCAGCGTAGCTACGGGAGGGAATGGCTACACCTTC
-	TRBD1	TRBV2	TRBJ2-7	CASKPGQSRYEQYF	TGTGCCAGCAAACCGGGACAGTCTCGGTACGAGCAGTACTTC
-	-	TRBV30	TRBJ2-6	CAWSALVPSGANVLTF	TGTGCCTGGAGCGCCCTTGTCCCCTCTGGGGCCAACGTCCTGACTTTC
-	TRBD1	TRBV10-3	TRBJ1-2	CAISRTGTTNYGYTF	TGTGCCATCAGCAGGACAGGCACCACTAACTATGGCTACACCTTC
once	-	TRBV7-9	TRBJ1-6	CASSLAGDRQPLHF	TGTGCCAGCAGCTTAGCGGGGGACCGCCAGCCCCTCCACTTT
once	-	TRBV30	TRBJ2-7	CAWSVHGGNEQYF	TGTGCCTGGAGTGTACACGGGGGCAACGAGCAGTACTTC